This record concerns one TCR beta chain sequence. An end of the junction does not agree with germline; a read error may underlie this. This sample was taken from a study of cytomegalovirus exposure and HLA in healthy donors. Study as a whole: Among over 300 genotyped donors, roughly 81% fell in the Caucasian-associated ancestry cluster.

The CDR3 sequence is 14 residues long. The V gene's germline CDR1 is MNHNS and CDR2 SASEGT. The PCR used 60 Vbeta and 13 Jbeta primers. The assay was immunoSEQ multiplex PCR, and TCRdb's table has in-frame clones only and misses some. The sample has 250,000 or so clones; nearly 95% are singletons. The sequencing sample was made of PBMCs. The clonotype was recovered from a girl aged 2 to 9 in good health and CMV-seronegative. The chain carries TRBV6-1 and TRBJ2-1, with a weak D call TRBD1 (6 bases). The CDR3 bases are TGTGCCAGCAGTGAGACCCCTGACAGGAATGGGCAGTTCTTC. Protein: CASSETPDRNGQFF.